Listed below are T cell receptor beta chains from one sample, sequenced in a study of Graves' ophthalmopathy and Graves' hyperthyroidism. TCRdb re-called the multiplex PCR reads through MiXCR, storing one row per CDR3 protein. The sample has approximately 460,000 distinct CDR3 sequences; approximately 15% are singletons. The source material was blood. The receptors derive from a woman in her thirties with Graves' ophthalmopathy. Both conserved end residues are part of each CDR3. A D gene is named only where the DNA matches it firmly. Expanded clones get a size class; other rows say once, few or many, or leave the size out.

d_call	clone_size	v_call	j_call	cdr3_aa	cdr3_nt
TRBD1	many	TRBV12-3/TRBV12-4	TRBJ1-1	CASRRQGTTEAFF	TGTGCCAGCAGGCGACAGGGGACCACTGAAGCTTTCTTT
-	few	TRBV3-1	TRBJ1-1	CASSQDPGDEAFF	TGTGCCAGCAGCCAAGATCCGGGGGATGAAGCTTTCTTT
TRBD2	few	TRBV2	TRBJ2-2	CASSIRGLAGLTAGELFF	TGTGCCAGCAGCATCAGGGGACTAGCGGGGTTGACCGCCGGGGAGCTGTTTTTT
-	many	TRBV12-3/TRBV12-4	TRBJ1-5	CASSQQGIQHF	TGTGCCAGCAGTCAGCAGGGAATCCAGCATTTT
-	few	TRBV30	TRBJ1-3	CAWSRSASGNTIYF	TGTGCCTGGAGTAGGTCAGCCTCTGGAAACACCATATATTTT
-	many	TRBV2	TRBJ2-7	CASIRGLAYEQYF	TGTGCCAGCATAAGGGGACTCGCCTACGAGCAGTACTTC
TRBD1	many	TRBV6-1	TRBJ1-2	CASSDRGGGYTF	TGTGCCAGCAGTGACAGGGGGGGTGGCTACACCTTC
TRBD1	many	TRBV25-1	TRBJ1-1	CASSAIQGKGSTEAFF	TGTGCCAGCAGTGCGATACAGGGGAAGGGGAGCACTGAAGCTTTCTTT
-	many	TRBV2	TRBJ1-2	CASSEAPRLAGSNYGYTF	TGTGCCAGCAGTGAAGCGCCTCGCCTGGCAGGGTCAAACTATGGCTACACCTTC
-	-	TRBV24-1	TRBJ2-3	CATSDLSGDTDTQYF	TGTGCCACCAGTGATTTAAGCGGAGACACAGATACGCAGTATTTT
-	many	TRBV27	TRBJ1-2	CASSLFPPPYTGGDGYTF	TGTGCCAGCAGTTTATTTCCCCCTCCCTATACGGGGGGCGATGGCTACACCTTC
-	many	TRBV15	TRBJ1-6	CATSRGGTPNSPLHF	TGTGCCACCAGCAGAGGAGGGACTCCGAATTCACCCCTCCACTTT
-	few	TRBV3-1	TRBJ2-7	CASSQEASFGGYEQYF	TGTGCCAGCAGCCAAGAGGCAAGCTTCGGGGGATACGAGCAGTACTTC
-	many	TRBV11-2	TRBJ2-5	CASSQAPRGRQETQYF	TGTGCCAGCAGTCAAGCCCCCAGGGGCCGCCAAGAGACCCAGTACTTC
-	many	TRBV29-1	TRBJ1-2	CSAPVGGYGYTF	TGCAGCGCTCCGGTGGGGGGTTATGGCTACACCTTC
TRBD2	few	TRBV2	TRBJ2-5	CASTSGLAAGISQYF	TGTGCCAGCACCTCGGGACTAGCGGCCGGTATATCCCAGTACTTC
TRBD1	many	TRBV27	TRBJ1-6	CASSLLDRANSPLHF	TGTGCCAGCAGTTTACTGGACAGGGCTAATTCACCCCTCCACTTT
TRBD2	many	TRBV4-2	TRBJ2-3	CASSPGLAGGTITDTQYF	TGTGCCAGCAGCCCCGGACTAGCGGGAGGGACAATCACAGATACGCAGTATTTT
TRBD2	many	TRBV28	TRBJ2-7	CASSLSRGGTEQYF	TGTGCCAGCAGTTTATCTCGGGGGGGGACCGAGCAGTACTTC
TRBD1	many	TRBV28	TRBJ2-7	CASSPAGTGGFYEQYF	TGTGCCAGCAGCCCCGCAGGGACAGGGGGCTTCTACGAGCAGTACTTC
-	many	TRBV18	TRBJ1-1	CASSPQALSMNTEAFF	TGTGCCAGCTCACCACAGGCCCTGAGCATGAACACTGAAGCTTTCTTT
TRBD2	many	TRBV28	TRBJ2-7	CASSSIAGGVHEQYF	TGTGCCAGCAGCTCTATTGCGGGAGGAGTCCACGAGCAGTACTTC
-	many	TRBV15	TRBJ2-5	CATSRQPAETQYF	TGTGCCACCAGCAGACAGCCGGCAGAGACCCAGTACTTC
TRBD1	many	TRBV3-1	TRBJ1-5	CASSLTGAKKPQHF	TGTGCCAGCAGTCTGACAGGGGCAAAGAAGCCCCAGCATTTT
-	many	TRBV12-3/TRBV12-4	TRBJ2-5	CASSFFSDAGETQYF	TGTGCCAGCAGTTTCTTTTCCGACGCTGGGGAGACCCAGTACTTC
-	many	TRBV7-9	TRBJ1-1	CASSLGVGGTEAFF	TGTGCCAGCAGCTTAGGGGTCGGTGGGACTGAAGCTTTCTTT
-	-	TRBV28	TRBJ1-5	CAGSRRHSNQPQHF	TGTGCCGGCTCGAGGAGACATAGCAATCAGCCCCAGCATTTT
TRBD2	many	TRBV7-6	TRBJ2-5	CASSLTILSGGQETQYF	TGTGCCAGCAGCTTAACGATCTTGAGCGGGGGGCAAGAGACCCAGTACTTC
TRBD1	-	TRBV10-3	TRBJ2-6	CAISVILAHRGLSGANVLTF	TGTGCCATCAGTGTGATCTTAGCCCACAGGGGGCTCTCCGGGGCCAACGTCCTGACTTTC
-	many	TRBV29-1	TRBJ1-2	CSVLEANYGYTF	TGCAGCGTCCTCGAAGCTAACTATGGCTACACCTTC
-	few	TRBV18	TRBJ1-1	CASSLRGQAFF	TGTGCCAGCTCTCTGAGGGGACAAGCTTTCTTT
-	many	TRBV20-1	TRBJ2-5	CSAASRDQETQYF	TGCAGTGCGGCTAGCCGAGACCAAGAGACCCAGTACTTC
-	many	TRBV6-1	TRBJ1-6	CASSGEGTYNSPLHF	TGTGCCAGCAGTGGAGAAGGAACCTATAATTCACCCCTCCACTTT
TRBD2	many	TRBV11-1	TRBJ2-5	CASSPRTSSAETQYF	TGTGCCAGCAGCCCGAGGACTAGTTCGGCGGAGACCCAGTACTTC
-	-	TRBV11-2	TRBJ1-1	CASRVIMNTDAFF	TGTGCCAGCAGGGTGATCATGAACACTGATGCTTTCTTT
-	many	TRBV28	TRBJ1-1	CASSLSASMNTEAFF	TGTGCCAGCAGTCTGTCGGCTTCCATGAACACTGAAGCTTTCTTT
-	many	TRBV5-1	TRBJ2-2	CASSETGPRGTGELFF	TGCGCCAGCTCCGAAACAGGGCCGAGAGGCACCGGGGAGCTGTTTTTT
TRBD2	many	TRBV19	TRBJ2-7	CASSQAGGESYEQYF	TGTGCCAGTAGTCAAGCGGGGGGCGAGTCCTACGAGCAGTACTTC